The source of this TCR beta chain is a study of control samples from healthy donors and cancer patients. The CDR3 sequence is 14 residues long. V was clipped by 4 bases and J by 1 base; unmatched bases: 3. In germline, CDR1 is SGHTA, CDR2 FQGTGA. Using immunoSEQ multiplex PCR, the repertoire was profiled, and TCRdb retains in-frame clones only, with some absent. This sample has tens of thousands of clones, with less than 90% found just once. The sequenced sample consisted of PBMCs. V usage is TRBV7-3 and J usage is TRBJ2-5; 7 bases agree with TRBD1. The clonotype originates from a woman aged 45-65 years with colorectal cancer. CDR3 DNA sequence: TGTGCCAGCAGCTCACAGGGGAGCCAAGAGACCCAGTACTTC. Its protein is CASSSQGSQETQYF.